What follows describes a single T cell receptor (beta chain). Per the original methods: Estimates of nucleated cell counts were drawn from the amplification of reference gene primers. The protocol was immunoSEQ multiplex PCR, while the TCRdb copy is restricted to in-frame clones and leaves out a portion. V and J calls and clone size are given by that table; D and trimming were obtained from the DNA. The repertoire holds 150,000 or so clones, with approximately 80% as singletons. These data are taken from a study of blood T cell repertoires in COVID-19. Study-level information: Specimens from acute and convalescent COVID-19 originated in the United States, Italy and Spain. PBMCs, B-cell-depleted T cells, or T cells provided the cDNA or gDNA that made up the material.

Enrolment of Seattle patients took place during active infection, and they were followed longitudinally. Germline V gives CDR1 LGHDT, CDR2 YNNKEL (reference sequence). CDR3 length equals 16 residues. The V end lost 4 bases, the J end lost 4 bases, and 19 bases lay between the germline ends. This sequence originates from a woman aged 55-69 years with COVID-19, enrolled during active disease. This chain connects TRBV3-1 (or the pseudogene TRBV3-2) to TRBJ1-1; no definite D call. The sample was peripheral blood. CDR3 in amino acids: CASSPQGQGRSTEAFF. CDR3 DNA: TGTGCCAGCAGCCCCCAAGGGCAAGGGAGGAGCACTGAAGCTTTCTTT.